A selection of T cell receptor beta chains follows, all from one sample in a study of cytomegalovirus exposure and HLA in healthy donors. The method was immunoSEQ multiplex PCR; TCRdb's version includes in-frame clones alone and lacks a portion of them. The sample holds 130,000 to 150,000 clones; over 55% are singletons and the top ten take approximately 2.1%. The sample consisted of PBMCs. The origin of the receptors is a middle-aged man in good health and CMV-seronegative. The CDR3 runs from the conserved cysteine through the conserved F or W. The D gene is left open where the match is weak. Clone size is stated in some rows and not others, as once, few, many or a class when expanded.

>TRBD1|.|TRBV27|TRBJ2-7
TGTGCCAGCAGTTTATCTGAGACAGGGGGTATCTACGAGCAGTACTTC
CASSLSETGGIYEQYF
>.|.|TRBV11-2|TRBJ1-4
TGTGCCAGCAGCTTGACGGGGGAAAAACTGTTTTTT
CASSLTGEKLFF
>TRBD1|.|TRBV10-3|TRBJ2-7
TGTGCCATCAGTGTGGGGACAGGGACCTACGAGCAGTACTTC
CAISVGTGTYEQYF
>TRBD1|once|TRBV7-6|TRBJ2-7
TGTGCCAGCAGCCCGATCCGGACAGGCCACGAGCAGTACTTC
CASSPIRTGHEQYF
>TRBD1|.|TRBV5-1|TRBJ1-4
TGCGCCAGCAGCTCCGGGACAGGGGGTGAAAAACTGTTTTTT
CASSSGTGGEKLFF
>.|.|TRBV7-9|TRBJ2-7
TGTGCCAGCAGCTTAGCCGAGGGCGGCGAGCAGTACTTC
CASSLAEGGEQYF
>TRBD1|.|TRBV27|TRBJ2-7
TGTGCCAGCAGTTCCCCGGGACAGGTTTTCTACGAGCAGTACTTC
CASSSPGQVFYEQYF
>TRBD1|.|TRBV5-1|TRBJ2-5
TGCGCCAGCAGTTTGGACAGGGCTTACCAAGAGACCCAGTACTTC
CASSLDRAYQETQYF
>TRBD1|.|TRBV10-1|TRBJ2-1
TGCGCCAGCAGTGCCGGGACAGGGGTTCACAATGAGCAGTTCTTC
CASSAGTGVHNEQFF
>.|once|TRBV7-9|TRBJ2-2
TGTGCCAGCAGCCTCGGGACTCCCAACACCGGGGAGCTGTTTTTT
CASSLGTPNTGELFF
>TRBD2|.|TRBV15|TRBJ2-3
TGTGCCACCAGCAGAGGAGGTGATTGGGGGGGGGTAACGCAGTATTTT
CATSRGGDWGGVTQYF
>TRBD1|.|TRBV28|TRBJ2-7
TGTGCCAGCAGTTTACCCGGACAGGGCCCCTACGAGCAGTACTTC
CASSLPGQGPYEQYF
>.|once|TRBV6-1|TRBJ1-1
TGTGCCAGCAGTATCCGAGGGGGTCCCACTGAAGCTTTCTTT
CASSIRGGPTEAFF
>.|few|TRBV14|TRBJ1-6
TGTGCCAGCAGCCGAAGGCAGGGTTATAATTCACCCCTCCACTTT
CASSRRQGYNSPLHF
>TRBD2|.|TRBV19|TRBJ2-7
TGTGCCAGTAGTTCCCTACTAGCGGGAGGGAGGAGCGAGCAGTACTTC
CASSSLLAGGRSEQYF
>TRBD1|.|TRBV9|TRBJ1-2
TGTGCCAGTGAGGGGGCTTGGGGCTACACCTTC
CASEGAWGYTF